The clone carrying this TCR beta chain showed up just a few times. Its antigen remains unidentified. PCR employed 60 Vbeta and 13 Jbeta primers. Clones were sequenced by immunoSEQ multiplex PCR, and TCRdb holds only the in-frame ones, with some missing. Altogether 210,000 or so clones are present, 65% to 80% being singletons, with the ten largest covering around 0.2%. This record belongs to a study of cytomegalovirus exposure and HLA in healthy donors. Study findings and constraints: The study flagged fewer than 200 TCR beta chains as cytomegalovirus-associated. For most TCR beta V segments, an earlier analysis put the productive rate at about 90% or about 30% of the time.

Trimming pared 3 bases from V and 6 bases from J, leaving 8 bases between. Germline loops: CDR1 MGHDK, CDR2 SYGVNS. The CDR3 totals 12 residues. Source material: PBMCs. This TCR was recovered from a girl aged 2-15 years in good health and CMV-seronegative. The J gene is TRBJ1-1, the V gene TRBV25-1; D is possibly TRBD1 (6 bases). Written as DNA, the CDR3 is TGTGCCAGCAGTGACCAGGGGTCTGAAGCTTTCTTT. Protein sequence: CASSDQGSEAFF.